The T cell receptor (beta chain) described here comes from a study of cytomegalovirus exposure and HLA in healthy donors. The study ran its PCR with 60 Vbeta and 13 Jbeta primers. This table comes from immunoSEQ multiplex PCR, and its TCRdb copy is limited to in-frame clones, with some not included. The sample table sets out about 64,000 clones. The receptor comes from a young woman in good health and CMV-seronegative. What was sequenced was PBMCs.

The DNA for the CDR3 is TGTGCCAGCAGCCAAGCCGGGGGTGGTGCCGATACGCAGTATTTT. Its protein product is CASSQAGGGADTQYF. The chain carries TRBV4-2 and TRBJ2-3, with a tentative D call TRBD2 (6 bases). The CDR3 is 15 amino acids. Germline assignment: CDR1 LGHNA and CDR2 YNFKEQ. V lost 1 base, J lost 6 bases, and 14 bases lay in between.